Below, 28 T cell receptor beta chains from the same sample are listed, as sequenced in a study of cytomegalovirus exposure and HLA in healthy donors. The PCR was carried out with 60 Vbeta primers and 13 Jbeta primers. The table came from immunoSEQ multiplex PCR; TCRdb's copy has only in-frame clones and leaves some out. The profile shows 65,000 to 80,000 clones, about 68% of them singletons. The specimen sequenced was PBMCs. Every receptor here comes from a man between 40 and 49 years old in good health and CMV-seropositive.

This clone came up a few times. The chain combines TRBV28 with TRBJ2-1; 9 bases map to TRBD2. V lost 3 bases to trimming and J lost 0 bases; unmatched junction nucleotides: 6. This CDR3 contains 17 residues. Looked up from germline, CDR1 is MDHEN and CDR2 is SYDVKM. DNA for the CDR3: TGTGCCAGCAGTTTTAGCGGGAGAGCCCGCTCCTACAATGAGCAGTTCTTC. This gives the protein CASSFSGRARSYNEQFF.

For this clone: One junction end does not reproduce the germline sequence, and a read error may be involved. The gene calls are TRBV7-9 and TRBJ1-4; D is ambiguous. The germline V gene encodes CDR1 SEHNR and CDR2 FQNEAQ (reference sequence). This CDR3 comprises 17 residues. The CDR3 bases are TGTGCCGGCAGCTCTAGCCGGACGGTCCCAACTAATGAAAAACTGTTTTTT. Translating it yields CAGSSSRTVPTNEKLFF.

The V and J genes are TRBV19 and TRBJ2-3; D unresolved. This CDR3 is built from 13 residues. Germline V lookup: CDR1 LNHDA, CDR2 SQIVND (reference sequence). V lost 10 bases to trimming and J lost 6 bases, with 17 bases between them. The CDR3 protein is CATALGPSDTQYF. The CDR3 DNA reads TGTGCCACCGCCTTGGGCCCATCTGATACGCAGTATTTT. Variable domain in full (rest from reference TRBV19 and TRBJ2-3): DGGITQSPKYLFRKEGQNVTLSCEQNLNHDAMYWYRQDPGQGLRLIYYSQIVNDFQKGDIAEGYSVSREKKESFPLTVTSAQKNPTAFYLCATALGPSDTQYFGPGTRLTVL.

The rearrangement uses TRBV19 and TRBJ1-1; D might be TRBD1 (6 bases). Germline loops: CDR1 LNHDA, CDR2 SQIVND (reference sequence). The CDR3 is made up of 13 amino acids. V was pared by 9 bases and J by 4 bases, with 15 bases between. The CDR3 DNA is TGTGCCAGCTCCCCCAGGGGTGGCACTGAAGCTTTCTTT. This sequence encodes CASSPRGGTEAFF.

The chain links TRBV14 to TRBJ1-3, with no clear D. The V gene lost 4 bases and the J gene lost 9 bases, with 16 bases spanning the gap. The CDR3 covers 14 residues. The germline gives CDR1 SGHDN, CDR2 FVKESK. In DNA form, the CDR3 reads TGTGCCAGCAGCCTAGCGGGCATTCGAGGCACCATATATTTT. Translation gives CASSLAGIRGTIYF.

This clone was counted a few times. This chain uses TRBV28 with TRBJ2-7; 11 bases fit TRBD2. CDR1 and CDR2 from the germline V gene are MDHEN and SYDVKM. With 9 bases clipped from V and 2 bases from J, the junction kept 15 bases outside the gene matches. The CDR3 totals 17 residues. The CDR3 nucleotides are TGTGCCAGGGTGCCCCTAGCGGGGGGTTCCTTAGCCTACGAGCAGTACTTC. Amino acids: CARVPLAGGSLAYEQYF.

This chain connects TRBV11-2 to TRBJ2-5; 8 bases agree with TRBD1. The germline V gene has CDR1 SGHAT and CDR2 FQNNGV. This CDR3 spans 15 amino acids. V lost 1 base, J lost 5 bases, and 6 bases stayed unmatched. CDR3 protein: CASSLAGGRGETQYF. CDR3 nucleotides: TGTGCCAGCAGCTTAGCAGGGGGCCGGGGTGAGACCCAGTACTTC.

The CDR3 DNA reads TGTGCCAGCAGCTCGGGACAGGGGAACTACGAGCAGTACTTC. Translating it yields CASSSGQGNYEQYF. The chain carries TRBV5-4 and TRBJ2-7; 10 nucleotides agree with TRBD1. V lost 3 bases to trimming and J lost 3 bases; unmatched junction nucleotides: 3. Germline V gene data show CDR1 as SGHNT and CDR2 as YYREEE (reference sequence). The CDR3 covers 14 residues.

The CDR3 spells CASSPRQGLTGELAQYF. The CDR3, as DNA: TGTGCCAGCAGCCCCCGTCAGGGACTTACAGGTGAGCTAGCGCAGTACTTC. This chain joins TRBV7-2 and TRBJ2-7; D is perhaps TRBD2 (6 bases). The ends were cut back, 5 bases at V and 9 bases at J, with 29 bases in the middle. Germline CDR1 and CDR2: SGHTA and FQGNSA. The CDR3 is 17 residues long.

To note about this clone: Other nucleotide sequences from this sample produce the same CDR3. This chain connects TRBV28 to TRBJ1-2, with D maybe TRBD1 (5 bases). CDR3 length: 13 residues. Germline CDR1 reads MDHEN; CDR2 reads SYDVKM. Between the trimmed V and J ends, which lost 3 bases and 4 bases, there was a span of 9 bases. The CDR3 loop reads CASSFGQGYGYTF. The CDR3 DNA follows: TGTGCCAGCAGTTTCGGGCAGGGCTATGGCTACACCTTC.

The chain is built from TRBV2 and TRBJ2-2; tentative D call: TRBD2 (7 bases). The CDR3 consists of 17 residues. Trimming cost V 7 bases and J 2 bases, with 20 bases left between them. CDR1 is SNHLY, CDR2 FYNNEI, per germline. The CDR3 loop reads CASIGGVADSNTGELFF. As DNA, the CDR3 is TGTGCCAGCATAGGGGGGGTGGCGGATAGTAACACCGGGGAGCTGTTTTTT.

The genes are TRBV29-1 and TRBJ1-5; D is uncertain. Germline V gives CDR1 SQVTM, CDR2 ANQGSEA. The CDR3 spans 13 residues. The V end lost 1 base, the J end lost 1 base, and 5 bases lay between the germline ends. DNA for the CDR3: TGCAGCGTTGAAGTCGAGAGCAATCAGCCCCAGCATTTT. It is translated as CSVEVESNQPQHF.

J is TRBJ2-7 and V is TRBV18, with D possibly matching TRBD1 (5 bases). Germline assignment: CDR1 KGHSH and CDR2 LQKENI. V lost 3 bases to trimming and J lost 6 bases, with 12 bases between them. The CDR3 is 13 amino acids. The CDR3 region is CASSPGREGEQYF. Written as DNA, the CDR3 is TGTGCCAGCTCACCCGGCAGGGAAGGCGAGCAGTACTTC.

The chain links TRBV4-2 to TRBJ1-2, with 7 bases identical to TRBD1. Germline CDR1 reads LGHNA; CDR2 reads YNFKEQ. With 1 base clipped from V and 7 bases from J, the junction kept 6 bases outside the gene matches. The CDR3 runs to 14 residues. CDR3 sequence: CASSQGSRGSGYTF. CDR3 coding DNA: TGTGCCAGCAGCCAAGGGTCCAGGGGGTCTGGCTACACCTTC.

The chain combines TRBV7-3 with TRBJ2-1; 9 nucleotides align to TRBD2. Germline CDR1 is SGHTA and CDR2 is FQGTGA. CDR3 length: 15 residues. V was pared by 4 bases and J by 5 bases, with 6 bases of the junction left unmatched. In nucleotides, the CDR3 is TGTGCCAGCAGCTCCTCCGGGACTAGCCACAATGAGCAGTTCTTC. Translated, it gives CASSSSGTSHNEQFF.

This clone was observed once. The chain couples TRBV27 to TRBJ2-1, with 7 bases that match TRBD2. Germline V gene data show CDR1 as MNHEY and CDR2 as SMNVEV (reference sequence). The CDR3 has 11 amino acids. J was trimmed by 9 bases and V by 7 bases; bases with no gene match: 3. CDR3 bases: TGTGCCAGCATTTGGGGGGGTGAGCAGTTCTTC. Encoded protein: CASIWGGEQFF.

This rearrangement joins TRBV27 to TRBJ2-3; TRBD2 might be the D (6 bases). Trimming stripped 6 bases from V and 2 bases from J, with 24 bases between. The CDR3 totals 18 residues. Germline V lookup: CDR1 MNHEY, CDR2 SMNVEV (reference sequence). CDR3 coding DNA: TGTGCCAGCAGCTTCTACGGACCTACAGTAGCGGTCACAGATACGCAGTATTTT. Amino acid sequence: CASSFYGPTVAVTDTQYF.

This clone was detected a few times. CDR3 DNA: TGTGCCAGCAGCTTAGCGGTGGGGGGAGCTCAGCCCCAGCATTTT. Its translation is CASSLAVGGAQPQHF. The chain has TRBV7-9 and TRBJ1-5; D is possibly TRBD1 (5 bases). The CDR3 loop spans 15 amino acids. V gave up 0 bases and J gave up 6 bases, with 12 bases separating them. Germline assignment: CDR1 SEHNR and CDR2 FQNEAQ (reference sequence). Full variable domain (missing parts from reference TRBV7-9 and TRBJ1-5): DTGVSQNPRHKITKRGQNVTFRCDPISEHNRLYWYRQTLGQGPEFLTYFQNEAQLEKSRLLSDRFSAERPKGSFSTLEIQRTEQGDSAMYLCASSLAVGGAQPQHFGDGTRLSIL.

A single count supports this clone. V usage is TRBV5-1 and J usage is TRBJ2-3; 9 bases agree with TRBD1. The CDR3 is 17 amino acids. Trimming removed 3 bases from V and 1 base from J; junction bases left unmatched: 9. Germline V gene lookup returns CDR1 SGHRS and CDR2 YFSETQ. CDR3 residues: CASSSSGTGWGTDTQYF. CDR3 nucleotide sequence: TGCGCCAGCAGCTCCTCCGGGACAGGGTGGGGCACAGATACGCAGTATTTT.

The chain's CDR3 is CATTRGRGTAYEQYF. CDR3 DNA: TGTGCCACCACCCGGGGTCGGGGGACAGCTTACGAGCAGTACTTC. The V and J genes are TRBV19 and TRBJ2-7; maybe TRBD1 (7 bases). The germline V and J ends were trimmed by 10 bases and 4 bases, with 23 bases remaining between them. This CDR3 is built from 15 residues. Looked up from germline, CDR1 is LNHDA and CDR2 is SQIVND (reference sequence).

This clone was detected only once. The CDR3 DNA reads as TGTGCCAGCAGTTCCGATTCAGTTGGCTACACCTTC. It yields the protein CASSSDSVGYTF. The chain joins TRBV28 to TRBJ1-2; D ambiguous. The V end was cut by 4 bases, the J end by 7 bases, with 10 bases between. CDR3 length equals 12 residues. Per the germline V gene, CDR1 is MDHEN and CDR2 is SYDVKM.

This clone was recorded a few times. The V call is TRBV2, the J call TRBJ2-5; 11 bases align to TRBD1. The CDR3 is 16 residues long. Germline CDR1 reads SNHLY; CDR2 reads FYNNEI. V gave up 5 bases and J gave up 5 bases; unmatched junction bases: 10. The chain's CDR3 is CASSMMGQGVRETQYF. The CDR3 coding sequence is TGTGCCAGCAGTATGATGGGACAGGGGGTGCGGGAGACCCAGTACTTC.

This rearrangement joins TRBV27 to TRBJ1-2; no definite D call. The CDR3 sequence is 13 residues long. The V end was cut by 3 bases, the J end by 0 bases, with 5 bases between. Looked up from germline, CDR1 is MNHEY and CDR2 is SMNVEV (reference sequence). The CDR3 protein is CASSFSTNYGYTF. In DNA form, the CDR3 reads TGTGCCAGCAGTTTTAGCACTAACTATGGCTACACCTTC.

J is TRBJ2-1 and V is TRBV6-6; 8 nucleotides match TRBD2. Trimming took 0 bases from V and 7 from J; bases not matched to a gene: 5. In germline, CDR1 is MNHNY, CDR2 SVGAGI (reference sequence). This CDR3 has 15 amino acids. The CDR3 protein is CASSYSSGRVNEQFF. The CDR3 DNA reads TGTGCCAGCAGTTACTCCAGCGGGAGAGTGAATGAGCAGTTCTTC.

The chain has TRBV2 and TRBJ2-2; tentative D call: TRBD1 (5 bases). This CDR3 is built from 16 residues. Trimming shortened V by 6 bases and J by 2 bases, and 16 bases separated the two germline ends. Looked up from germline, CDR1 is SNHLY and CDR2 is FYNNEI. This chain's CDR3 is CASRIDSLPNTGELFF. DNA for the CDR3: TGTGCCAGCAGGATAGACAGCTTACCAAACACCGGGGAGCTGTTTTTT.

As DNA, the CDR3 is TGTGCCAGCACCCAACTAGCGGGGGGCTACGAGCAGTACTTC. Protein: CASTQLAGGYEQYF. J is TRBJ2-7 and V is TRBV6-1; 12 nucleotides match TRBD2. CDR3 size: 14 residues. CDR1 MNHNS and CDR2 SASEGT come from the germline V gene. J was trimmed by 3 bases and V by 7 bases; bases with no gene match: 4.

This chain connects TRBV27 to TRBJ2-2, with D perhaps TRBD2 (6 bases). V gave up 6 bases and J gave up 4 bases, with 18 bases separating them. Germline CDR1 is MNHEY and CDR2 is SMNVEV (reference sequence). The CDR3 contains 16 residues. The CDR3 reads CASSLTWDLSTGELFF. Here the CDR3 DNA reads TGTGCCAGCAGCTTGACTTGGGACTTATCCACCGGGGAGCTGTTTTTT.

V usage is TRBV7-2 and J usage is TRBJ2-7; TRBD1 aligns across 8 bases. The V and J ends lost 4 bases and 6 bases, in that order; junction bases with no gene match: 2. Germline CDR1 and CDR2: SGHTA and FQGNSA. The CDR3 spans 12 residues. The chain's CDR3 is CASSSQGAEQYF. CDR3 coding DNA: TGTGCCAGCAGCTCCCAGGGGGCCGAGCAGTACTTC.